Reported below is one T cell receptor beta chain. This sample was taken from a study of blood T cell repertoires in COVID-19. Study-wide background: Samples came from the United States, Italy and Spain, spanning acute and convalescent COVID-19.

Trimming cost V 5 bases and J 0 bases, with 11 bases left between them. CDR1 SEHNR and CDR2 FQNEAQ come from the germline V gene (reference sequence). This CDR3 has 15 amino acids. Per the authors' pipeline: The authors estimated nucleated cell counts from reference gene primer amplification. The method was immunoSEQ multiplex PCR; TCRdb's version includes in-frame clones alone and lacks a portion of them. V and J calls and clone size follow that table, whereas D and trimming were derived from the DNA. The sample holds approximately 160,000 clones, around four fifths seen once. Sequenced input: peripheral blood. The chain is built from TRBV7-9 and TRBJ2-1; a weak D match, TRBD1 (6 bases). The clonotype originates from a woman aged 55-70 years with acute or convalescent COVID-19. CDR3: CASSVTGSSYNEQFF. As DNA, the CDR3 is TGTGCCAGCAGCGTGACAGGAAGCTCCTACAATGAGCAGTTCTTC.